The TCR beta chain under discussion was sequenced for a study of glioma-infiltrating T cells after dendritic cell vaccination. TCRdb's copy holds only in-frame clones and misses some; the assay was immunoSEQ multiplex PCR. The table includes tens of thousands of clones, around 83% detected once. Trimming removed 10 bases at V and 1 base at J, with 19 bases between. The V gene's germline CDR1 is SGHTA and CDR2 FQGNSA. The CDR3 covers 15 residues. Sample time point: after dendritic cell vaccination, including at tumor progression/relapse. The receptor comes from a human donor with glioblastoma. The chain joins TRBV7-2 to TRBJ1-1; a possible D gene is TRBD1 (6 bases). The sequencing here drew on blood, taken after dendritic cell vaccination. As DNA, the CDR3 is TGTGCCACGAACAAACAGGGAATAAGGAACACTGAAGCTTTCTTT. Amino acids: CATNKQGIRNTEAFF. The complete variable domain, with remaining parts taken from reference TRBV7-2 and TRBJ1-1, reads GAGVSQSPSNKVTEKGKDVELRCDPISGHTALYWYRQSLGQGLEFLIYFQGNSAPDKSGLPSDRFSAERTGGSVSTLTIQRTQQEDSAVYLCATNKQGIRNTEAFFGQGTRLTVV.